The 5 T cell receptor beta chains below were found in one sample sequenced in a study of cytomegalovirus exposure and HLA in healthy donors. Primers: 60 Vbeta forward and 13 Jbeta reverse. Data came from immunoSEQ multiplex PCR; TCRdb stores just in-frame clones and leaves some out. This table holds about 200,000 clones, 82% found once. The sequenced material came from PBMCs. The source is a boy aged 2-15 years in good health and CMV-seronegative.

This chain links TRBV7-8 with TRBJ2-7; 8 bases match TRBD1. This CDR3 comprises 14 residues. Unmatched junction bases numbered 2, after V lost 1 base and J lost 3 bases. Per the germline V gene, CDR1 is SGHVS and CDR2 is FQNEAQ. The CDR3 DNA sequence: TGTGCCAGCAGCTTAGGGGACAGGCTCTACGAGCAGTACTTC. Translation: CASSLGDRLYEQYF. The full variable domain, completed using reference TRBV7-8 and TRBJ2-7, is GAGVSQSPRYKVAKRGQDVALRCDPISGHVSLFWYQQALGQGPEFLTYFQNEAQLDKSGLPSDRFFAERPEGSVSTLKIQRTQQEDSAVYLCASSLGDRLYEQYFGPGTRLTVT.

This chain connects TRBV5-1 to TRBJ2-5, with 7 bases identical to TRBD2. Germline loops: CDR1 SGHRS, CDR2 YFSETQ. With V trimmed by 5 bases and J by 2 bases, 9 bases remained unmatched. The CDR3 has 15 amino acids. The chain's CDR3 is CASSYLAGVQETQYF. DNA for the CDR3: TGCGCCAGCAGTTATCTGGCGGGGGTACAAGAGACCCAGTACTTC.

On this clone itself: The same CDR3 arises from other DNA sequences in this sample as well. CDR3 residues: CATSRDPGNYGYTF. The CDR3 DNA is TGTGCCACCAGCAGAGACCCAGGGAACTATGGCTACACCTTC. The rearrangement links TRBV15 to TRBJ1-2, with D possibly matching TRBD1 (5 bases). Trimming took off 0 bases at V and 2 bases at J, with 7 bases between the two ends. The CDR3 runs to 14 residues. Germline V lookup: CDR1 LNHNV, CDR2 YYDKDF (reference sequence).

The rearrangement joins TRBV2 to TRBJ2-1; D might be TRBD2 (6 bases). The V end lost 6 bases, the J end lost 1 base, and 7 bases lay between the germline ends. This CDR3 spans 13 amino acids. Germline CDR1 is SNHLY and CDR2 is FYNNEI. The CDR3 nucleotides read TGTGCCAGCAGGGGGGGTTCCTACAATGAGCAGTTCTTC. Its translation is CASRGGSYNEQFF.

The rearrangement joins TRBV5-4 to TRBJ1-2; 9 bases fit TRBD1. CDR1 and CDR2 from the germline V gene are SGHNT and YYREEE (reference sequence). The ends lost 0 bases at V and 6 bases at J; junction bases unmatched: 3. This CDR3 contains 14 residues. The CDR3 DNA follows: TGTGCCAGCAGCTTGGAGGGACAGGGACATGGCTACACCTTC. This encodes CASSLEGQGHGYTF.